The sequence of this TCR beta chain was determined in a study of blood T cells in healthy people across ages. Using a J-beta primer mix together with a sample-barcoded 5' primer, a second PCR was run for 7 to 11 cycles. TCRdb re-analysed the 5' RACE reads in MiXCR, keeping a single row per CDR3 protein. The sample has around 800,000 distinct CDR3 sequences; 20% to 30% are singletons. This CDR3 has 15 residues. With 0 bases removed from V and 4 bases from J, the gap between germline ends came to 11 bases. Germline lookup yields CDR1 SGDLS and CDR2 YYNGEE. Another study also made use of these data, one on T cells of mothers and their children.

The specimen was blood. The chain couples TRBV9 to TRBJ2-1; D unresolved. This clonotype was sampled from a boy between 10 and 17 years old in good health. Here the CDR3 reads CASSVAPSVYNEQFF. CDR3 DNA sequence: TGTGCCAGCAGCGTAGCTCCTTCAGTATACAATGAGCAGTTCTTC.